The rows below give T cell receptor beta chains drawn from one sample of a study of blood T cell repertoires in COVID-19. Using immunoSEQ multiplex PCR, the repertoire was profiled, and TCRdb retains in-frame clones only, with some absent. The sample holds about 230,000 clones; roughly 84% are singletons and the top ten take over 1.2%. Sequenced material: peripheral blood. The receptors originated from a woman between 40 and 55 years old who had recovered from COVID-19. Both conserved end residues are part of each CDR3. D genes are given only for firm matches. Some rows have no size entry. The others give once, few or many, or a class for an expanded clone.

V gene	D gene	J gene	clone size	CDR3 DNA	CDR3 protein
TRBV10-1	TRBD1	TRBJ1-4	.	TGCGCCACCATTGGGACAGATTCTAATGAAAAACTGTTTTTT	CATIGTDSNEKLFF
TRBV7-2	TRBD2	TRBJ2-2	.	TGTGCCAGCAGCTTAATGGGACTAGCCCCCGGGGAGCTGTTTTTT	CASSLMGLAPGELFF
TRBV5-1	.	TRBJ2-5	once	TGCGCCAGCAGCCGGGACTCCCAAGAGACCCAGTACTTC	CASSRDSQETQYF
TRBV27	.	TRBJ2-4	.	TGTGCCAGCAGTTTAATGGTCGGGGCCAAAAACATTCAGTACTTC	CASSLMVGAKNIQYF
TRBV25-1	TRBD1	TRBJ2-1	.	TGTGCCAGCAGTGACTGGGACAGGGGGAAAGGGGAGCAGTTCTTC	CASSDWDRGKGEQFF
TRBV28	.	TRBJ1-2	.	TGTGCCAGCAGTTTAGGTAGTCGCAGGCCGGGGGTTCGTGGGAGCTACACCTTC	CASSLGSRRPGVRGSYTF
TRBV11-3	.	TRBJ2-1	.	TGTGCCAGCAGCATGGCCGGGTCAAACTACAATGAGCAGTTCTTC	CASSMAGSNYNEQFF
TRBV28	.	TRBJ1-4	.	TGTGCCAGCAGTTTATGGGGGGCAAACGAAAAACTGTTTTTT	CASSLWGANEKLFF
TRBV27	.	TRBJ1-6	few	TGTGCCAGCAGTGCCGGGACACCAGGGAATTCACCCCTCCACTTT	CASSAGTPGNSPLHF
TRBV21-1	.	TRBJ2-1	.	TGTGCCAGCAGCAATGAGACAGCGACCCTCAATGAGCAGTTCTTC	CASSNETATLNEQFF
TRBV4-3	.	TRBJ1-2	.	TGCGCCAGCAGCCAAGAACTAGAGAGCTATGGCTACACCTTC	CASSQELESYGYTF
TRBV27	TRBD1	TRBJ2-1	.	TGTGCCAGCAGGGAAGGACAGGAGAGCTCCTACAATGAGCAGTTCTTC	CASREGQESSYNEQFF
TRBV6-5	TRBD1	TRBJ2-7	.	TGTGCCAGCAGTTACGGTATCACAGGGGGTTTCTACGAGCAGTACTTC	CASSYGITGGFYEQYF
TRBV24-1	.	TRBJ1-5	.	TGTGCCACCAGTGGCGGTGATTATCAGCCCCAGCATTTT	CATSGGDYQPQHF
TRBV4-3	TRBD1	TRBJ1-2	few	TGCGCCAGCAGCCAAAACAGGGGAAACTATGGCTACACCTTC	CASSQNRGNYGYTF
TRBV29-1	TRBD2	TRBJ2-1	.	TGCAGCGTTTCTAGCGGACTTTCATACAATGAGCAGTTCTTC	CSVSSGLSYNEQFF
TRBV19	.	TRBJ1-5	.	TGTGCCAGTAGTCCGGCGTTCGGGGGTCAGCCCCAGCATTTT	CASSPAFGGQPQHF
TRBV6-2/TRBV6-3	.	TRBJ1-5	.	TGTGCCAGCAGTTACGGGGGGGGCGGGATCCAGCCCCAGCATTTT	CASSYGGGGIQPQHF
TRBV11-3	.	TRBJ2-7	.	TGTGCCAGCAGCTTAACAGGAACCTACGAGCAGTACTTC	CASSLTGTYEQYF
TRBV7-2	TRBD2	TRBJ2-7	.	TGTGCCAGCAGCCTTCAGCGGGGCCCCGGGTACGAGCAGTACTTC	CASSLQRGPGYEQYF
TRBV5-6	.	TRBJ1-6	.	TGTGCCAGCAGCCTCCGGACAGTTGGCAATTCACCCCTCCACTTT	CASSLRTVGNSPLHF
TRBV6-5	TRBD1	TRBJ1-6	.	TGTGCCAGCAGTCGAGACAGGGGATATAGTTCACCCCTCCACTTT	CASSRDRGYSSPLHF
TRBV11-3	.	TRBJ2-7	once	TGTGCCAGCAGCTTAACGGGGGTCTCCTACGAGCAGTACTTC	CASSLTGVSYEQYF
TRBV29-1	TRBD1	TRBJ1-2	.	TGCAGCGACCTTCGACAGGGTGGCTATGGCTACACCTTC	CSDLRQGGYGYTF
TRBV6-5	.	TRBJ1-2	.	TGTGCCAGCAGCCTGACAAGTAACTATGGCTACACCTTC	CASSLTSNYGYTF
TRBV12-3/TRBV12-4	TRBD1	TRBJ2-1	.	TGTGCCATCCGGGACAGTACCTACAATGAGCAGTTCTTC	CAIRDSTYNEQFF
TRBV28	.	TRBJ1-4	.	TGTGCCAGCAGTTTTACACAGCATAATGAAAAACTGTTTTTT	CASSFTQHNEKLFF
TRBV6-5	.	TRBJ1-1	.	TGTGCCAGCAGTTACTGGGAGAACACTGAAGCCTTCTTT	CASSYWENTEAFF
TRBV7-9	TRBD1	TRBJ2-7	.	TGTGCCAGCAGCTCCAGGGGGTTCGAGCAGTACTTC	CASSSRGFEQYF
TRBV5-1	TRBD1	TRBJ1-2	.	TGCGCCAGCAGATTTCAGGGGGAGTATGGCTACACCTTC	CASRFQGEYGYTF
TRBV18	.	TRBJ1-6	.	TGTGCCAGCTCACCCTTTGAGCGAAATAATTCACCCCTCCACTTT	CASSPFERNNSPLHF
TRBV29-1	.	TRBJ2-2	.	TGCAGCGTCGAGGGCCAGGAGACCGGGGAGCTGTTTTTT	CSVEGQETGELFF
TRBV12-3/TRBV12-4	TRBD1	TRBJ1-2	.	TGTGCCAGCAGTCGCGACAGGGACGGTGGCTACACCTTC	CASSRDRDGGYTF
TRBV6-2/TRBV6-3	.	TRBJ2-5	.	TGTGCCAGCAGTTACGGCGAGACCCAGTACTTC	CASSYGETQYF
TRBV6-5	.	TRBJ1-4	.	TGTGCCAGCAGCCCGACAGGACAAAATGAAAAACTGTTTTTT	CASSPTGQNEKLFF
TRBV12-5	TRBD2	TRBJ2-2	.	TGTGCTCGTGGGCCGCGCGGGGGGGGCGGTGTCACCGGGGAGCTGTTTTTT	CARGPRGGGGVTGELFF
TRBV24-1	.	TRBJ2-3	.	TGTGCCACCAGTCAGGAGGGGATGGATACGCAGTATTTT	CATSQEGMDTQYF
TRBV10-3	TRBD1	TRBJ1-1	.	TGTGCCATCAGTGAGTTGGGGACAGGTCCCGCCGAAGCTTTCTTT	CAISELGTGPAEAFF
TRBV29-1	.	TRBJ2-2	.	TGCAGCGCCGGACAGAAATCGACGAACACCGGGGAGCTGTTTTTT	CSAGQKSTNTGELFF
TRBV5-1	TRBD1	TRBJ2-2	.	TGCGCCAGCAGCACCGGGACAGGGGGTACCGGGGAGCTGTTTTTT	CASSTGTGGTGELFF
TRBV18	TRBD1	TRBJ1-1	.	TGTGCCAGCTCACCGGGACAGGGTAGGGACACTGAAGCTTTCTTT	CASSPGQGRDTEAFF
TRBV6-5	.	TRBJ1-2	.	TGTGCCAGCAGTTCCTGGGACACGGCTGGGGGTACCTTC	CASSSWDTAGGTF
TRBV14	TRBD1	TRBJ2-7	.	TGTGCCAGCAGCCACCTCTTTCGGGGACAGGCCCACGAGCAGTACTTC	CASSHLFRGQAHEQYF
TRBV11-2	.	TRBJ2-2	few	TGTGCCAGCAGTTGGAGGGGGGAGCTGTTTTTT	CASSWRGELFF
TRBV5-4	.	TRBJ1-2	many	TGTGCCAGCAGCTTCCCCGGGATCTTTGATGGCTACACCTTC	CASSFPGIFDGYTF
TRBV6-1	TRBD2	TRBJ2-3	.	TGTGCCAGCAGTGGCCCTTCTATTGGACGGGGGGCAGATACGCAGTATTTT	CASSGPSIGRGADTQYF
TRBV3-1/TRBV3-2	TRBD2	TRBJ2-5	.	TGTGCCAGCAGCCTGGGACTAGAAGAGACCCAGTACTTC	CASSLGLEETQYF
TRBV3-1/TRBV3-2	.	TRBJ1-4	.	TGTGCCAGCAGCCAAGTTGGCGAAAAACTGTTTTTT	CASSQVGEKLFF
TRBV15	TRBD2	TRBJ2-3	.	TGTGCCACCAGCAGCGAACGGGCTAGCGGCGAATTCACAGATACGCAGTATTTT	CATSSERASGEFTDTQYF
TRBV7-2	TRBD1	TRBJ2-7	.	TGTGCCAGCAGCTACGTGCAGGGGGCTTCCTACGAGCAGTACTTC	CASSYVQGASYEQYF
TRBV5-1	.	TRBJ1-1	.	TGCGCCAGCAGCCCGGTGACAGGCGACACTGAAGCTTTCTTT	CASSPVTGDTEAFF
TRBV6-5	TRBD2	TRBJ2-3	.	TGTGCCAGCAGCCTTGGGACTATCGTACAAGATACGCAGTATTTT	CASSLGTIVQDTQYF
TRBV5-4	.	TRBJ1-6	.	TGTGCCAGCAGCACAGCTACTTATAATTCACCCCTCCACTTT	CASSTATYNSPLHF
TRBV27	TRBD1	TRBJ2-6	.	TGTGCCAGCAGTTTCCTCCGCCAGGGGGCGTCGGCCAACGTCCTGACTTTC	CASSFLRQGASANVLTF
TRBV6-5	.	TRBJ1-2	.	TGTGCCAGCAGTACCCCTAAGCTCTATGGCTACACCTTC	CASSTPKLYGYTF
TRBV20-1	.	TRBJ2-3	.	TGCAGTGCTAGTCTTCGAGGACAGATCCTAACCACTAGCACAGATACGCAGTATTTT	CSASLRGQILTTSTDTQYF
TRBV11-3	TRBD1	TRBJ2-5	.	TGTGCCAGCAGCTTAGGGGGACAGGTAAACCAAGAGACCCAGTACTTC	CASSLGGQVNQETQYF
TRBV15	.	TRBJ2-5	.	TGTGCCACCAGCAGGGAGGGGCTCCAAGAGACCCAGTACTTC	CATSREGLQETQYF
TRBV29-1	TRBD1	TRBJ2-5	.	TGCAGCGTTGGACAGGGAATACAGGAGACCCAGTACTTC	CSVGQGIQETQYF
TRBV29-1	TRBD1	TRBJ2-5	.	TGCAGCGAGCTAACAGGGGAAGAGACCCAGTACTTC	CSELTGEETQYF